The source of this T cell receptor (beta chain) is a study of T cells after posttransplantation cyclophosphamide. This clone is a singleton in its sample. Sequencing was performed with immunoSEQ multiplex PCR; in TCRdb, only in-frame clones are kept and a portion is missing. The sample comprises fewer than 60,000 clones, 94% of which are singletons, and approximately 2.9% rests with the top ten. The CDR3 loop spans 15 amino acids. V shed 3 bases and J shed 0 bases, with 11 bases lying between them. Germline values: CDR1 LGHNA, CDR2 YNFKEQ. This TCR derives from a woman aged 25 to 39 in good health and a related stem cell transplant donor. This chain uses TRBV4-2 with TRBJ2-5; TRBD1 might be the D (5 bases). Sequences were obtained from PBMCs. This CDR3 is CASSHIDRDQETQYF. As DNA, the CDR3 is TGTGCCAGCAGCCACATAGACAGAGACCAAGAGACCCAGTACTTC.